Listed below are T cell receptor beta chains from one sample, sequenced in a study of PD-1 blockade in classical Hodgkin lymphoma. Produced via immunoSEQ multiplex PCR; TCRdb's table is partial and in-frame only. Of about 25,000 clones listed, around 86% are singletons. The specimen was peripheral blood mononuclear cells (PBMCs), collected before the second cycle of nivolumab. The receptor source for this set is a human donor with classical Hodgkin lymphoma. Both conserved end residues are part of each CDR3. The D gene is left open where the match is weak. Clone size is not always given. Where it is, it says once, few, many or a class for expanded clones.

cdr3_nt: TGTGCCAGCAGCTTAAGTCTACAGGGCGACACTGAAGCTTTCTTT
cdr3_aa: CASSLSLQGDTEAFF
j_call: TRBJ1-1
cdr3_length: 15
clone_size: .
d_call: .
v_call: TRBV7-3

cdr3_nt: TGTGCCAGCAGCCGCGGACTAGCTTATAACGAGCAGTACTTC
cdr3_aa: CASSRGLAYNEQYF
j_call: TRBJ2-7
cdr3_length: 14
clone_size: .
d_call: TRBD2
v_call: TRBV5-4

cdr3_nt: TGTGCCAGCAGCGATCATAGACAAGTGGGGAAGCTCTTC
cdr3_aa: CASSDHRQVGKLF
j_call: TRBJ2-1
cdr3_length: 13
clone_size: .
d_call: .
v_call: TRBV2

cdr3_nt: TGTGCCTGGAGGATACTAGCGGGGGGGCCCAATGAGCAGTTCTTC
cdr3_aa: CAWRILAGGPNEQFF
j_call: TRBJ2-1
cdr3_length: 15
clone_size: .
d_call: TRBD2
v_call: TRBV30

cdr3_nt: TGTGCCAGCAGCTTAGTAGCCGGGGGAGGAGAGACCCAGTACTTC
cdr3_aa: CASSLVAGGGETQYF
j_call: TRBJ2-5
cdr3_length: 15
clone_size: .
d_call: .
v_call: TRBV7-2

cdr3_nt: TGTGCCAGCAGCAAAGGGGTGTACGAGCAGTACTTC
cdr3_aa: CASSKGVYEQYF
j_call: TRBJ2-7
cdr3_length: 12
clone_size: .
d_call: .
v_call: TRBV5-8

cdr3_nt: TGTGCCAGCAGCTTGGTAGGACCTGCTGCTAATGAAAAACTGTTTTTT
cdr3_aa: CASSLVGPAANEKLFF
j_call: TRBJ1-4
cdr3_length: 16
clone_size: few
d_call: .
v_call: TRBV5-6

cdr3_nt: TGTGCCAGCAGCTCCTACGACCCTGTTGGACTAGCGGGGGAAGAGACCCAGTACTTC
cdr3_aa: CASSSYDPVGLAGEETQYF
j_call: TRBJ2-5
cdr3_length: 19
clone_size: medium-sized
d_call: TRBD2
v_call: TRBV13

cdr3_nt: TGTGCCAGTAGTATAGTGGGGCGGGCCGTTGGCAATGAGCAGTTCTTC
cdr3_aa: CASSIVGRAVGNEQFF
j_call: TRBJ2-1
cdr3_length: 16
clone_size: .
d_call: .
v_call: TRBV19

cdr3_nt: TGCGCCAGCAAAGGGACGGGGACTGAAGCTTTCTTT
cdr3_aa: CASKGTGTEAFF
j_call: TRBJ1-1
cdr3_length: 12
clone_size: .
d_call: .
v_call: TRBV10-1

cdr3_nt: TGTGCCAGCACCACGCCACAGGGGTACACCGGGGAGCTGTTTTTT
cdr3_aa: CASTTPQGYTGELFF
j_call: TRBJ2-2
cdr3_length: 15
clone_size: .
d_call: TRBD1
v_call: TRBV28

cdr3_nt: TGTGCCAGCAGCAAAGCGGTAAGCGACACTGAAGCTTTCTTT
cdr3_aa: CASSKAVSDTEAFF
j_call: TRBJ1-1
cdr3_length: 14
clone_size: .
d_call: .
v_call: TRBV21-1

cdr3_nt: TGTGCCAGCAGCGTAGAGGCTAGCGGTGGTGAGCAGTTCTTC
cdr3_aa: CASSVEASGGEQFF
j_call: TRBJ2-1
cdr3_length: 14
clone_size: .
d_call: TRBD2
v_call: TRBV9

cdr3_nt: TGTGCCTGGAAGGGGACAGGGCTTTTCTATGGCTACACCTTC
cdr3_aa: CAWKGTGLFYGYTF
j_call: TRBJ1-2
cdr3_length: 14
clone_size: .
d_call: TRBD1
v_call: TRBV30

cdr3_nt: TGTGCCAGCATCCGAGCGGGGGGGCGAGAAATAACAGATACGCAGTATTTT
cdr3_aa: CASIRAGGREITDTQYF
j_call: TRBJ2-3
cdr3_length: 17
clone_size: medium-sized
d_call: TRBD2
v_call: TRBV2

cdr3_nt: TGCGCCAGCAGCCAAGCGGGGGAACCGACAGATACGCAGTATTTT
cdr3_aa: CASSQAGEPTDTQYF
j_call: TRBJ2-3
cdr3_length: 15
clone_size: once
d_call: TRBD2
v_call: TRBV5-1

cdr3_nt: TGCAGCGTCGCTAGCGGGGAGGAGACCCAGTACTTC
cdr3_aa: CSVASGEETQYF
j_call: TRBJ2-5
cdr3_length: 12
clone_size: .
d_call: TRBD2
v_call: TRBV29-1

cdr3_nt: TGTGCCAGCCTGAAACAGGGGACGATGGAGGACACCATATATTTT
cdr3_aa: CASLKQGTMEDTIYF
j_call: TRBJ1-3
cdr3_length: 15
clone_size: .
d_call: TRBD1
v_call: TRBV2

cdr3_nt: TGTGCCATCAGTGATAGGGCCTCCTATGGCTACACCTTC
cdr3_aa: CAISDRASYGYTF
j_call: TRBJ1-2
cdr3_length: 13
clone_size: few
d_call: .
v_call: TRBV10-3

cdr3_nt: TGTGCCAGCAGTTACCGGGGGTTGGACAATGAGCAGTTCTTC
cdr3_aa: CASSYRGLDNEQFF
j_call: TRBJ2-1
cdr3_length: 14
clone_size: .
d_call: .
v_call: TRBV6-5

cdr3_nt: TGTGCCAGCAGCCAACAACGGGGAGCGGGAGAATCGAAGACCCAGTACTTC
cdr3_aa: CASSQQRGAGESKTQYF
j_call: TRBJ2-5
cdr3_length: 17
clone_size: .
d_call: TRBD2
v_call: TRBV7-6

cdr3_nt: TGTGCCAGTAGCAGAAGCGGGGGGACCCCCTACGAGCAGTACTTC
cdr3_aa: CASSRSGGTPYEQYF
j_call: TRBJ2-7
cdr3_length: 15
clone_size: few
d_call: TRBD2
v_call: TRBV19

cdr3_nt: TGTTGCAGCTACATCATGAACACTGAAGCTTTCTTT
cdr3_aa: CCSYIMNTEAFF
j_call: TRBJ1-1
cdr3_length: 12
clone_size: .
d_call: .
v_call: TRBV7-9

cdr3_nt: TGCGCCAGCAGCTTGGAGTCGTGGCTAGCCACAGATACGCAGTATTTT
cdr3_aa: CASSLESWLATDTQYF
j_call: TRBJ2-3
cdr3_length: 16
clone_size: .
d_call: .
v_call: TRBV5-1

cdr3_nt: TGTGCCAGCAGCGAGACGGTGGACAGCTCCTACAATGAGCAGTTCTTC
cdr3_aa: CASSETVDSSYNEQFF
j_call: TRBJ2-1
cdr3_length: 16
clone_size: once
d_call: .
v_call: TRBV5-6

cdr3_nt: TGTGCCAGCAGAAGGACAGGTCTAGGAAGGACCGGGGAGCTGTTTTTT
cdr3_aa: CASRRTGLGRTGELFF
j_call: TRBJ2-2
cdr3_length: 16
clone_size: .
d_call: TRBD1
v_call: TRBV2

cdr3_nt: TGTGCCAGCAGCTTAGTAGTGGGGCGGGCAGATACGCAGTATTTT
cdr3_aa: CASSLVVGRADTQYF
j_call: TRBJ2-3
cdr3_length: 15
clone_size: few
d_call: .
v_call: TRBV7-6

cdr3_nt: TGTGCCAGCAGTGAAGGCAGGGGTATTGTTGAAGCTTTCTTT
cdr3_aa: CASSEGRGIVEAFF
j_call: TRBJ1-1
cdr3_length: 14
clone_size: .
d_call: .
v_call: TRBV2

cdr3_nt: TGTGCCAGCAGCCCGACGACAGGAGAGCAGTTCTTC
cdr3_aa: CASSPTTGEQFF
j_call: TRBJ2-1
cdr3_length: 12
clone_size: .
d_call: .
v_call: TRBV9

cdr3_nt: TGCGCCAGCAGCCAAGCTTCGGGTCAGACCCTCTACGAGCAGTACTTC
cdr3_aa: CASSQASGQTLYEQYF
j_call: TRBJ2-7
cdr3_length: 16
clone_size: .
d_call: .
v_call: TRBV4-1

cdr3_nt: TGTGCCAGTAGTATAGCACGACAGCCCTATGGCTACACCTTC
cdr3_aa: CASSIARQPYGYTF
j_call: TRBJ1-2
cdr3_length: 14
clone_size: .
d_call: .
v_call: TRBV19

cdr3_nt: TGTGCCACCAGCAGTCCCGGCCGGAGGGAGAATGAGCAGTTCTTC
cdr3_aa: CATSSPGRRENEQFF
j_call: TRBJ2-1
cdr3_length: 15
clone_size: few
d_call: .
v_call: TRBV15

cdr3_nt: TGTGCCAGCAGCTTGGGAAGCTCCTACAATGAGCAGTTCTTC
cdr3_aa: CASSLGSSYNEQFF
j_call: TRBJ2-1
cdr3_length: 14
clone_size: .
d_call: .
v_call: TRBV5-6

cdr3_nt: TGTGCCAGCAGTTTAGTTCAGAATAATTCACCCCTCCACTTT
cdr3_aa: CASSLVQNNSPLHF
j_call: TRBJ1-6
cdr3_length: 14
clone_size: .
d_call: .
v_call: TRBV27

cdr3_nt: TGTGCCAGCAGTGAAGGTCGGGACAGGATCACCTACGAGCAGTACTTC
cdr3_aa: CASSEGRDRITYEQYF
j_call: TRBJ2-7
cdr3_length: 16
clone_size: .
d_call: TRBD1
v_call: TRBV2

cdr3_nt: TGCGCCAGCAGTCAATCTGGGACTAGAGTCCCAGTTGGTACGCAGTATTTT
cdr3_aa: CASSQSGTRVPVGTQYF
j_call: TRBJ2-3
cdr3_length: 17
clone_size: .
d_call: TRBD2
v_call: TRBV23-1

cdr3_nt: TGTGCCAGCAGGACGGACAGGGGGCAAGCTTCGGGTGGAAACACCATATATTTT
cdr3_aa: CASRTDRGQASGGNTIYF
j_call: TRBJ1-3
cdr3_length: 18
clone_size: .
d_call: TRBD1
v_call: TRBV2

cdr3_nt: TGTGCCAGCAGCGCCCTCGTGGGACCGCAAGAGACCCAGTACTTC
cdr3_aa: CASSALVGPQETQYF
j_call: TRBJ2-5
cdr3_length: 15
clone_size: .
d_call: .
v_call: TRBV9

cdr3_nt: TGTGCCAGCAGTGAAACCCTTAACCGGCCCCAGCATTTT
cdr3_aa: CASSETLNRPQHF
j_call: TRBJ1-5
cdr3_length: 13
clone_size: .
d_call: .
v_call: TRBV2

cdr3_nt: TGTGCCAGCAGTTACGGGCAGGGCCCGATCATCTTC
cdr3_aa: CASSYGQGPIIF
j_call: TRBJ1-2
cdr3_length: 12
clone_size: few
d_call: .
v_call: TRBV6-5

cdr3_nt: TGCAGCGTCGCCGGGCAGGGGATTGTGAATGAGCAGTTCTTC
cdr3_aa: CSVAGQGIVNEQFF
j_call: TRBJ2-1
cdr3_length: 14
clone_size: .
d_call: .
v_call: TRBV29-1

cdr3_nt: TGTGCCAGTAGTATAGATGAGGCGACCAGATCCCACAATGAGCAGTTCTTC
cdr3_aa: CASSIDEATRSHNEQFF
j_call: TRBJ2-1
cdr3_length: 17
clone_size: .
d_call: .
v_call: TRBV19

cdr3_nt: TGTGCCAGCAGCCCAGAGGGGCAGGGCACAGATACGCAGTATTTT
cdr3_aa: CASSPEGQGTDTQYF
j_call: TRBJ2-3
cdr3_length: 15
clone_size: .
d_call: .
v_call: TRBV9

cdr3_nt: TGTGCCAGCAGCTTAGTAGTAGGGGGGCCTAACACCGGGGAGCTGTTTTTT
cdr3_aa: CASSLVVGGPNTGELFF
j_call: TRBJ2-2
cdr3_length: 17
clone_size: .
d_call: .
v_call: TRBV11-3

cdr3_nt: TGTGCCAGCGGATTGAAGGGTAGCAATCAGCCCCAGCATTTT
cdr3_aa: CASGLKGSNQPQHF
j_call: TRBJ1-5
cdr3_length: 14
clone_size: few
d_call: .
v_call: TRBV6-4

cdr3_nt: TGTGCCAGCTCGATTACTAGCGGGAGGACAGATACGCAGTATTTT
cdr3_aa: CASSITSGRTDTQYF
j_call: TRBJ2-3
cdr3_length: 15
clone_size: .
d_call: TRBD2
v_call: TRBV7-7

cdr3_nt: TGTGCCAGCAGGGCAGACATGGACTATGGCTACACCTTC
cdr3_aa: CASRADMDYGYTF
j_call: TRBJ1-2
cdr3_length: 13
clone_size: .
d_call: .
v_call: TRBV6-1

cdr3_nt: TGTGCCAGCAGTTACCCTAGCGTGCCCTCCTACAATGAGCAGTTCTTC
cdr3_aa: CASSYPSVPSYNEQFF
j_call: TRBJ2-1
cdr3_length: 16
clone_size: .
d_call: .
v_call: TRBV6-5